This T cell receptor beta chain was recorded in a study of Tregs in tolerant kidney transplant recipients. The CDR3 is 14 residues long. V dropped 6 bases and J dropped 4 bases, with 13 bases sitting between them. Per the germline V gene, CDR1 is SGHVS and CDR2 is FNYEAQ. For this clone: The antigen remains unidentified.

Findings of the study overall: Biological reproducibility was not directly addressed, but technical replication error appeared minimal.

Libraries were prepared by immunoSEQ multiplex PCR; TCRdb keeps only in-frame clonotypes and omits some of them. The table records 35,000 to 50,000 clones, over 95% of them present only once. What was sequenced was Tregs from blood cultured with allogeneic cells. The chain uses TRBV7-6 and TRBJ2-1, with D possibly matching TRBD1 (5 bases). The TCR comes from a human donor in good health. The CDR3 reads CASRKGPLYNEQFF. The CDR3 coding sequence is TGTGCCAGCAGGAAGGGGCCGCTATACAATGAGCAGTTCTTC.